Sequencing of this T cell receptor beta chain was carried out in a study of identical twins. The V end lost 7 bases, the J end lost 4 bases, and 13 bases lay between the germline ends. In germline, CDR1 is LGHDT, CDR2 YNNKEL (reference sequence). This CDR3 is 14 amino acids long. TCRdb redid the calling of the 5' RACE reads with MiXCR, one entry per CDR3 protein. Seen here are 1.5 million to 2 million distinct CDR3 sequences, roughly 35% observed once, and the top ten hold 0.25% to 0.3%. Study-wide results and caveats: The study reached conclusions through statistical analysis that was cross-sectional, not following the same donors. Models underestimated TCR alpha sharing (out-of-frame) in monozygotic twins. Shared out-of-frame alpha sequences (those common to twins) showed excess low generation probability.

Note on this clonotype: What it binds is not known.

This clonotype originated in a newborn girl in good health. Sequenced input: cord blood. V and J are TRBV3-1 and TRBJ1-4; D not resolved. CDR3 nucleotides: TGTGCCAGCACCCCCCGCGGGAATAATGAAAAACTGTTTTTT. Encoded protein: CASTPRGNNEKLFF.